These 22 T cell receptor beta chains came from one sample sequenced in a study of shared clonotypes between healthy human individuals (dated by TCRdb to 2020 to 2022). Library generation was performed with the immunoSEQ multiplex PCR assay. TCRdb took this table from immuneACCESS and kept in-frame rearrangements with V and J called. Such tables lack part of the clones; where checked against another copy, unresolved V genes explain under half of the gap, and the rest is unexplained. Recorded for this sample are 2 million to 3 million clones; approximately 94% of them occurred a single time. The top ten constitute approximately 0.36% of the sample. Sequencing input: naive CD4+ T cells from PBMCs. According to the study, the label for this sample's cell subset or site signals: CD45RA+ positively selected. The source is a man between 18 and 35 years old in good health. Some clones in this sample may be carry-over from other donors' samples.

CDR3 sequence reads: CASSRQGGQPQHF. CDR3 DNA: TGTGCCAGCAGTCGACAGGGGGGTCAGCCCCAGCATTTT. The chain employs TRBV27 and TRBJ1-5; 9 positions agree with TRBD1. Per the germline V gene, CDR1 is MNHEY and CDR2 is SMNVEV (reference sequence). The length of the CDR3 is 13 residues. The junction had 2 bases not matched to a gene; V was cut back by 5 bases and J by 6 bases.

Worth noting for this clone: In the same sample, other DNA sequences code for this CDR3. This rearrangement joins TRBV18 to TRBJ1-1; TRBD1 agrees at 8 bases. The germline gives CDR1 KGHSH, CDR2 LQKENI. This CDR3 spans 16 amino acids. Trimming cost V 3 bases and J 1 base; bases outside gene matches: 7. The CDR3: CASSPQGAGTNTEAFF. The CDR3 nucleotides are TGTGCCAGCTCACCTCAGGGGGCTGGGACGAACACTGAAGCTTTCTTT.

The chain joins TRBV18 to TRBJ1-5; 7 nucleotides align to TRBD1. This CDR3 contains 16 residues. Germline loops: CDR1 KGHSH, CDR2 LQKENI. The J segment lost 0 bases and the V segment lost 6 bases, leaving 8 bases of the junction unmatched. CDR3 amino acids: CASSGTATNSNQPQHF. For the CDR3, the DNA is TGTGCCAGCTCGGGGACAGCCACAAATAGCAATCAGCCCCAGCATTTT. The full variable domain, completed using reference TRBV18 and TRBJ1-5, is NAGVMQNPRHLVRRRGQEARLRCSPMKGHSHVYWYRQLPEEGLKFMVYLQKENIIDESGMPKERFSAEFPKEGPSILRIQQVVRGDSAAYFCASSGTATNSNQPQHFGDGTRLSIL.

This clone was recorded only once. The gene calls are TRBV5-1 and TRBJ2-2; D unclear. V lost 3 bases to trimming and J lost 4 bases, with 16 bases between them. The CDR3 length is 16 residues. Germline V gene data show CDR1 as SGHRS and CDR2 as YFSETQ. This CDR3 reads CASSWAGSDSTGELFF. The DNA of the CDR3 is TGCGCCAGCAGCTGGGCCGGCTCCGATTCCACCGGGGAGCTGTTTTTT.

This sequence joins TRBV7-9 and TRBJ1-1; 8 nucleotides align to TRBD1. Germline V gives CDR1 SEHNR, CDR2 FQNEAQ (reference sequence). The CDR3 is 15 amino acids. The ends lost 5 bases at V and 1 base at J; junction bases unmatched: 6. The CDR3 region has the DNA TGTGCCAGCAGCCCGTTGGACAGGGCGAACACTGAAGCTTTCTTT. Residues: CASSPLDRANTEAFF.

The gene calls are TRBV7-2 and TRBJ2-2; 7 bases map to TRBD1. Germline V gene data show CDR1 as SGHTA and CDR2 as FQGNSA. The CDR3 length is 16 residues. J gave up 1 base and V 2 bases, and 4 bases lay outside the gene matches. In DNA form, the CDR3 reads TGTGCCAGCAGCTTAACAGGGGCGCAGAACACCGGGGAGCTGTTTTTT. Translating it yields CASSLTGAQNTGELFF.

Here the CDR3 DNA reads TGCGCCAGCAGCCGTAGCCCATCGAGAGGCTCTGGGGCCAACGTCCTGACTTTC. It yields the protein CASSRSPSRGSGANVLTF. J is TRBJ2-6 and V is TRBV4-1, with D uncertain. With 4 bases removed from V and 0 bases from J, the gap between germline ends came to 16 bases. The CDR3 is 18 residues long. Germline V gene data show CDR1 as MGHRA and CDR2 as YSYEKL.

The chain combines TRBV2 with TRBJ2-5; TRBD1 agrees at 7 bases. Unmatched junction bases numbered 6, after V lost 10 bases and J lost 1 base. Germline V CDR1 and CDR2: SNHLY, FYNNEI. The CDR3 sequence is 13 residues long. CDR3 residues: CATSGQVQETQYF. CDR3 DNA sequence: TGTGCCACCTCTGGACAGGTCCAAGAGACCCAGTACTTC.

The chain joins TRBV5-1 to TRBJ2-7, with a possible D match to TRBD1 (6 bases). Per germline, CDR1 SGHRS and CDR2 YFSETQ. V shed 5 bases and J shed 2 bases, with 20 bases lying between them. This CDR3 contains 16 residues. The CDR3 protein is CASRLTWPGTPYEQYF. CDR3 sequence (DNA): TGCGCCAGCAGACTGACTTGGCCAGGGACACCCTACGAGCAGTACTTC.

The CDR3 sequence is CASSQTGVTGEQYF. The CDR3 DNA sequence: TGCGCCAGCAGCCAGACAGGGGTAACGGGGGAGCAGTACTTC. The genes are TRBV5-1 and TRBJ2-7; 8 positions agree with TRBD1. J gave up 7 bases and V 4 bases, and 10 bases lay outside the gene matches. The CDR3 loop spans 14 amino acids. CDR1 is SGHRS and CDR2 is YFSETQ in the germline V gene.

The chain recombines TRBV28 with TRBJ2-1, with TRBD2 matching 10 bases. The CDR3 is 16 amino acids. Looked up from germline, CDR1 is MDHEN and CDR2 is SYDVKM. Germline trimming cut 6 bases from V and 4 bases from J; bases unmatched to any gene: 9. The CDR3 is CASRWGGAGGYNEQFF. The CDR3 coding sequence is TGTGCCAGCAGGTGGGGTGGAGCGGGAGGGTACAATGAGCAGTTCTTC.

V usage is TRBV6-6 and J usage is TRBJ2-7; 9 bases line up with TRBD1. There are 15 residues in the CDR3. With 5 bases clipped from V and 2 bases from J, the junction kept 7 bases outside the gene matches. Germline assignment: CDR1 MNHNY and CDR2 SVGAGI (reference sequence). CDR3 DNA sequence: TGTGCCAGCAGTGCCCGACAGGGGGTCACCTACGAGCAGTACTTC. It yields the protein CASSARQGVTYEQYF.

This chain links TRBV9 with TRBJ1-5; TRBD1 matches at 7 bases. Germline-derived CDR1 and CDR2 are SGDLS and YYNGEE. The V gene end was trimmed by 3 bases and the J gene end by 5 bases; junction bases not matched to a gene: 14. The CDR3 sequence is 17 residues long. The CDR3, as DNA: TGTGCCAGCAGCGGCCAGGGGGGGGACAGCCCCGATCAGCCCCAGCATTTT. This gives the protein CASSGQGGDSPDQPQHF.

As for this clone: At the DNA level, this CDR3 is encoded by other sequences in the same sample as well. Written as DNA, the CDR3 is TGCGCCAGCAGCTTCACTAGCGGATCCTACGAGCAGTACTTC. Amino acid sequence: CASSFTSGSYEQYF. This chain uses TRBV5-1 with TRBJ2-7; the match to TRBD2 covers 8 bases. The length of the CDR3 is 14 residues. Germline CDR1 and CDR2: SGHRS and YFSETQ. J gave up 1 base and V 2 bases, and 2 bases lay outside the gene matches. Combining the CDR3 with reference TRBV5-1 and TRBJ2-7 gives the whole variable domain KAGVTQTPRYLIKTRGQQVTLSCSPISGHRSVSWYQQTPGQGLQFLFEYFSETQRNKGNFPGRFSGRQFSNSRSEMNVSTLELGDSALYLCASSFTSGSYEQYFGPGTRLTVT.

In its sample, this clone was seen once. The gene calls are TRBV6-1 and TRBJ2-4, with 10 bases lining up with TRBD2. V shed 7 bases and J 4 bases; nucleotides not matched to a gene: 4. The CDR3 is 14 residues long. Germline CDR1 reads MNHNS; CDR2 reads SASEGT. The CDR3 loop reads CASIQTSGKNIQYF. CDR3 sequence (DNA): TGTGCCAGCATCCAGACTAGCGGGAAAAACATTCAGTACTTC.

The V and J genes are TRBV5-1 and TRBJ2-1; TRBD2 aligns across 7 bases. The germline gives CDR1 SGHRS, CDR2 YFSETQ. The CDR3 is 14 residues long. Trimming took 0 bases from V and 6 from J; bases not matched to a gene: 3. This chain's CDR3 is CASSLAGTTNEQFF. In nucleotides, the CDR3 is TGCGCCAGCAGCTTGGCCGGGACTACCAATGAGCAGTTCTTC.

The chain uses TRBV15 and TRBJ2-3; a weak D match, TRBD1 (6 bases). V lost 7 bases and J lost 6, with 11 bases in between. Germline CDR1 reads LNHNV; CDR2 reads YYDKDF (reference sequence). This CDR3 has 12 residues. CDR3 in DNA: TGTGCCACCACAACCCAGGGGGATACGCAGTATTTT. Its translation: CATTTQGDTQYF.

J is TRBJ1-1 and V is TRBV7-2; 7 nucleotides agree with TRBD1. The CDR3 runs 14 residues. CDR1 SGHTA and CDR2 FQGNSA come from the germline V gene. V was clipped by 1 base and J by 9 bases; unmatched bases: 8. CDR3 DNA sequence: TGTGCCAGCAGCTTAGGGGGGGTGACAGGGAAAGCTTTCTTT. The encoded protein is CASSLGGVTGKAFF.

This chain joins TRBV28 and TRBJ1-1; no clear D gene. Germline V CDR1 and CDR2: MDHEN, SYDVKM. V lost 6 bases and J lost 4, with 12 bases in between. The CDR3 has 13 residues. CDR3: CASSPVVVTEAFF. DNA for the CDR3: TGTGCCAGCAGCCCGGTAGTAGTCACTGAAGCTTTCTTT.

The genes are TRBV28 and TRBJ2-7; D not resolved. Germline lookup yields CDR1 MDHEN and CDR2 SYDVKM. Deletions cut 0 bases from V and 0 bases from J, with 15 bases between. The CDR3 length is 17 residues. The CDR3 reads CASSLWPFEANSYEQYF. The CDR3 DNA reads TGTGCCAGCAGTTTATGGCCGTTTGAGGCCAACTCCTACGAGCAGTACTTC.

V is TRBV5-1 and J is TRBJ2-7; weak D call: TRBD2 (6 bases). CDR1 and CDR2 from the germline V gene are SGHRS and YFSETQ. Deletions cut 0 bases from V and 0 bases from J, with 13 bases between. The CDR3 loop spans 16 amino acids. For the CDR3, the DNA is TGCGCCAGCAGCTTGGCCTCGGGACTGGGCTCCTACGAGCAGTACTTC. Translation gives CASSLASGLGSYEQYF. Full variable domain (remainder filled in from reference TRBV5-1 and TRBJ2-7): KAGVTQTPRYLIKTRGQQVTLSCSPISGHRSVSWYQQTPGQGLQFLFEYFSETQRNKGNFPGRFSGRQFSNSRSEMNVSTLELGDSALYLCASSLASGLGSYEQYFGPGTRLTVT.

A note on this clone: This CDR3 is also generated by other DNA sequences in the sample. The gene calls are TRBV5-1 and TRBJ1-2; tentatively, D is TRBD1 (5 bases). V was cut by 0 bases and J by 4 bases, with 10 bases left in between. Per germline, CDR1 SGHRS and CDR2 YFSETQ. This CDR3 region has 14 residues. CDR3 loop: CASSLVQGGYGYTF. CDR3 bases: TGCGCCAGCAGCTTGGTTCAGGGTGGCTATGGCTACACCTTC.